This TCR beta chain was observed in a study of blood T cells in healthy people across ages. This clonotype turned up a few times. It was with a sample-barcoded 5' primer and a J-beta primer mix that a second PCR of roughly 7 to 11 cycles was run. TCRdb recomputed calls from the 5' RACE reads with MiXCR, one row per CDR3 protein. The sample has hundreds of thousands of distinct CDR3 sequences, 25% seen once. CDR3 length equals 14 residues. The trim removed 5 bases at V and 11 bases at J, leaving 6 bases unmatched. The sample was also reused in another study, on T cells of mothers and their children. Per that study: Overlap measured in related mother-child pairs was slightly, non-significantly higher than in unrelated pairs.

This chain links TRBV12-3 or TRBV12-4 with TRBJ2-1, with TRBD2 identical over 13 bases. This receptor was identified in a boy under 18 in good health. Sequenced input: blood. The CDR3 spells CASSPGLAGLKQFF. The CDR3 bases are TGTGCCAGCAGTCCGGGACTAGCGGGGCTGAAGCAGTTCTTC.